The 8 T cell receptor beta chains given below trace back to one sample, sequenced in a study of glioma-infiltrating T cells. TCR alpha and beta CDR3 regions were amplified from RNA using iRepertoire nested multiplex PCR. TCRdb fed the multiplex PCR reads into MiXCR, producing one record per CDR3 protein. The sample shows 170,000 or so distinct CDR3 sequences, under 55% of them seen only once. Sequencing was done on a sample of glioma tissue, nonneoplastic brain tissue, or PBMCs (not recorded which). These receptors were collected from a human donor with low-grade glioma or glioblastoma, undergoing nonglioma brain surgery, or in good health (not recorded which).

This clonotype was seen ten or more times. The chain combines TRBV20-1 with TRBJ2-1; 8 nucleotides match TRBD2. The CDR3 has 14 residues. V was pared by 5 bases and J by 7 bases, with 10 bases of the junction left unmatched. Germline lookup yields CDR1 DFQATT and CDR2 SNEGSKA (reference sequence). The CDR3 bases are TGCAGTGCTCTTTTGCGCGGGAGGCATAATGAGCAGTTCTTC. Translating gives CSALLRGRHNEQFF.

About this clonotype: This may come from a read error, since a much larger clone is one base off. The gene calls are TRBV7-6 and TRBJ2-3; the D is unclear. This CDR3 is 13 amino acids long. The germline V gene encodes CDR1 SGHVS and CDR2 FNYEAQ. V dropped 2 bases and J dropped 5 bases, with 8 bases sitting between them. This chain's CDR3 is CASSLIHLDTQYF. In DNA, the CDR3 is TGTGCCAGCAGCTTAATCCATTTAGATACGCAGTATTTT.

The CDR3 DNA reads TGCAGTGGCTGGGGGGAGACCCAGTACTTC. Translated, it gives CSGWGETQYF. V is TRBV20-1 and J is TRBJ2-5, with D possibly called TRBD1 or TRBD2 (5 bases each). CDR1 is DFQATT and CDR2 is SNEGSKA in the germline V gene (reference sequence). The CDR3 loop spans 10 amino acids. Trimming pared 7 bases from V and 5 bases from J, leaving 8 bases between.

The table lists this clonotype with a few counts. The CDR3 protein is CASSPPGRPSEQFF. DNA of the CDR3: TGCGCCAGCAGTCCACCGGGACGCCCCAGTGAGCAGTTCTTC. V usage is TRBV5-1 and J usage is TRBJ2-1; perhaps D is TRBD1 or TRBD2 (5 bases each). Germline V lookup: CDR1 SGHRS, CDR2 YFSETQ. The CDR3 is 14 amino acids. Trimming pared 5 bases from V and 9 bases from J, leaving 18 bases between.

A word on this clonotype: The final CDR3 position lacks the conserved phenylalanine or tryptophan, pointing to a likely read error. The chain links TRBV3-1 to TRBJ1-5, with D uncertain. The germline gives CDR1 LGHDT, CDR2 YNNKEL (reference sequence). The CDR3 is 14 amino acids. DNA for the CDR3: TGTGTCAGCAGCCAAGAACTAGGTTGGCAGCCCCAGCATTAT. Translated: CVSSQELGWQPQHY.

The genes are TRBV2 and TRBJ2-5; perhaps TRBD2 as D (5 bases). V was shortened by 7 bases and J by 7 bases, with 19 bases between the two germline ends. Per the germline V gene, CDR1 is SNHLY and CDR2 is FYNNEI. The CDR3 contains 14 residues. This CDR3 is CASTSGSLKGTQYF. CDR3 bases: TGTGCCAGCACCTCGGGATCTCTCAAAGGGACCCAGTACTTC.

Only a few counts were recorded for this clonotype. The rearrangement links TRBV7-9 to TRBJ2-7; weak D call: TRBD2 (5 bases). This CDR3 spans 12 amino acids. Germline V gives CDR1 SEHNR, CDR2 FQNEAQ (reference sequence). The V end was cut by 5 bases, the J end by 4 bases, with 9 bases between. Here the CDR3 reads CASSGGLYEQYF. DNA of the CDR3: TGTGCCAGCAGCGGAGGACTTTACGAGCAGTACTTC.

This clonotype occurred a few times. The chain carries TRBV4-1 and TRBJ2-4; D is possibly TRBD1 (6 bases). Germline CDR1 is MGHRA and CDR2 is YSYEKL. This CDR3 comprises 15 residues. V lost 1 base, J lost 10 bases, and 17 bases lay in between. CDR3 DNA: TGCGCCAGCAGCCAAGTCCAAGATCAGGGGTTTATTCAGTACTTC. This codes for CASSQVQDQGFIQYF.